This TCR beta chain was sequenced in a study of blood T cell repertoires in COVID-19. Whole-study context: Collection of acute and convalescent COVID-19 samples took place in the United States, Italy and Spain. From T cells, B-cell-depleted T cells, or PBMCs came the material, which was cDNA or gDNA.

Per the authors' pipeline: Amplification with reference gene primers provided the estimates of nucleated cell counts. Clones were sequenced by immunoSEQ multiplex PCR, and TCRdb holds only the in-frame ones, with some missing. V and J calls and clone size are given by that table; D and trimming were obtained from the DNA. Counted here are 90,000 to 150,000 clones, about 79% occurring once; the ten biggest clones make up about 4%. CDR1 is SGHRS and CDR2 is YFSETQ in the germline V gene. The V and J ends lost 0 bases and 5 bases, in that order; junction bases with no gene match: 3. The CDR3 is 14 residues long.

V and J are TRBV5-1 and TRBJ1-1, with 8 nucleotides matching TRBD1. Sequencing used peripheral blood. This TCR derives from a woman of 80 years or more with acute or convalescent COVID-19. This CDR3 is CASSLAGQGTEAFF. In DNA, the CDR3 is TGCGCCAGCAGCTTGGCTGGACAGGGAACTGAAGCTTTCTTT.